A selection of T cell receptor beta chains follows, all from one sample in a study of T cells in Graves' hyperthyroidism and ophthalmopathy. From the multiplex PCR reads, TCRdb called clonotypes with MiXCR, one entry per CDR3 protein. In the table there are about 360,000 distinct CDR3 sequences, less than 20% of which are singletons. The sample taken for sequencing was blood. These receptors all stem from a woman under 30 with Graves' hyperthyroidism that later progressed to Graves' ophthalmopathy. The CDR3 runs from the conserved cysteine through the conserved F or W. The D gene is left open where the match is weak. Not all rows give a size; the values are once, few, many and, for expanded clones, a class.

TRBD2	TRBV20-1	-	TRBJ2-7	CSASGGGAAGLASYEQYF	TGCAGTGCTAGTGGCGGGGGGGCAGCCGGACTAGCGAGCTACGAGCAGTACTTC
TRBD2	TRBV11-3	-	TRBJ2-1	CASSHRLAGGYNEQFF	TGTGCCAGCAGCCACCGACTAGCGGGAGGCTACAATGAGCAGTTCTTC
TRBD1	TRBV28	few	TRBJ2-7	CASRADRVEYEQYF	TGTGCCAGCAGAGCCGACAGGGTAGAGTACGAGCAGTACTTC
TRBD2	TRBV7-9	many	TRBJ2-7	CASSPRLAGTYEQYF	TGTGCCAGCAGCCCCAGGCTAGCGGGGACCTACGAGCAGTACTTC
TRBD1	TRBV3-1	many	TRBJ1-1	CASSQGQGNTEAFF	TGTGCCAGCAGCCAAGGACAGGGCAACACTGAAGCTTTCTTT
-	TRBV19	-	TRBJ2-2	CASSTRLTANTGELFF	TGTGCCAGTAGTACTCGACTAACTGCGAACACCGGGGAGCTGTTTTTT
-	TRBV29-1	-	TRBJ2-2	CSVGPENTGELFF	TGCAGCGTTGGCCCCGAAAACACCGGGGAGCTGTTTTTT
TRBD1	TRBV5-1	-	TRBJ2-6	CARIGTGPSGANVLTF	TGCGCCAGGATCGGGACAGGGCCTTCTGGGGCCAACGTCCTGACTTTC
-	TRBV5-1	many	TRBJ1-2	CASSPDKDGYTF	TGCGCCAGCAGCCCGGACAAAGATGGCTACACCTTC
TRBD2	TRBV19	-	TRBJ2-7	CASSIGTSHSEQYF	TGTGCCAGTAGTATCGGGACTAGCCATTCCGAGCAGTACTTC
-	TRBV3-1	-	TRBJ1-6	CASSQVRRGFADNSPLHF	TGTGCCAGCAGCCAAGTGAGGCGGGGGTTCGCGGATAATTCACCCCTCCACTTT
-	TRBV10-1	many	TRBJ2-5	CASSMAGEETQYF	TGCGCCAGCAGTATGGCAGGGGAAGAGACCCAGTACTTC
TRBD1	TRBV7-2	-	TRBJ2-1	CASSLALGTVGNEQFF	TGTGCCAGCAGCTTAGCTTTGGGGACAGTGGGCAATGAGCAGTTCTTC
TRBD2	TRBV28	few	TRBJ2-1	CASRKGLAGVTEQFF	TGTGCCAGCAGGAAAGGACTAGCGGGAGTCACCGAGCAGTTCTTC
-	TRBV12-3/TRBV12-4	many	TRBJ2-2	CASSPTGGGPYSGELFF	TGTGCCAGCAGCCCGACAGGTGGGGGTCCGTACAGCGGGGAGCTGTTTTTT
TRBD1	TRBV13	many	TRBJ2-5	CASSLRQGPETQYF	TGTGCCAGCAGCCTCAGACAGGGGCCAGAGACCCAGTACTTC
TRBD1	TRBV6-1	few	TRBJ2-5	CASSPTGGDQETQYF	TGTGCCAGCAGTCCCACAGGGGGAGACCAAGAGACCCAGTACTTC
-	TRBV20-1	many	TRBJ2-1	CSASLELGDNEQFF	TGCAGTGCTAGTCTTGAGCTAGGCGACAATGAGCAGTTCTTC
TRBD2	TRBV12-3/TRBV12-4	few	TRBJ2-1	CASSLPGLAQFFSYNEQFF	TGTGCCAGCAGTTTACCCGGACTAGCTCAGTTCTTCTCCTACAATGAGCAGTTCTTC
TRBD2	TRBV29-1	-	TRBJ2-7	CSVGRGVGYEQYF	TGCAGCGTTGGTCGGGGGGTAGGCTACGAGCAGTACTTC
TRBD1	TRBV19	few	TRBJ1-6	CASRERTGLSPLHF	TGTGCCAGTAGAGAACGGACAGGCCTTTCACCCCTCCACTTT
-	TRBV27	few	TRBJ2-1	CASSPTWDEQFF	TGTGCCAGCAGTCCCACTTGGGATGAGCAGTTCTTC
TRBD2	TRBV2	many	TRBJ2-1	CASKRLAGEFNEQFF	TGTGCCAGCAAACGACTAGCGGGAGAATTCAATGAGCAGTTCTTC
-	TRBV24-1	-	TRBJ2-5	CATSEGLRTAQYF	TGTGCCACCAGTGAGGGTCTCCGGACCGCCCAGTACTTC
-	TRBV6-1	-	TRBJ2-7	CASGPATYEQYF	TGTGCCAGCGGCCCGGCAACCTACGAGCAGTACTTC
-	TRBV2	many	TRBJ2-7	CASSEVELEQYF	TGTGCCAGCAGTGAAGTAGAGTTGGAGCAGTACTTC
TRBD2	TRBV19	many	TRBJ2-1	CASSIPMEREVSYNEQFF	TGTGCCAGTAGTATACCGATGGAACGGGAGGTATCCTACAATGAGCAGTTCTTC
-	TRBV12-3/TRBV12-4	-	TRBJ1-4	CASTSRESPGEKLFF	TGTGCCAGCACCTCCAGAGAATCACCGGGTGAAAAACTGTTTTTT
TRBD1	TRBV11-2	many	TRBJ2-3	CASSLQPGGRDTQYF	TGTGCCAGCAGCTTACAACCAGGGGGCAGAGATACGCAGTATTTT
TRBD1	TRBV20-1	-	TRBJ1-2	CSARGQAGGNYGYTF	TGCAGTGCTAGGGGTCAGGCAGGGGGGAACTATGGCTACACCTTC
-	TRBV28	few	TRBJ1-3	CASSFPPGRTSGNTIYF	TGTGCCAGCAGTTTTCCTCCGGGACGGACCTCTGGAAACACCATATATTTT
-	TRBV5-5	many	TRBJ2-5	CASRIRARETQYF	TGTGCCAGCAGGATCAGGGCGCGGGAGACCCAGTACTTC
TRBD1	TRBV6-1	few	TRBJ2-3	CASSATGAKADTQYF	TGTGCCAGCAGCGCGACAGGGGCCAAGGCAGATACGCAGTATTTT
TRBD1	TRBV2	many	TRBJ1-4	CASSDERGHEKLFF	TGTGCCAGCAGTGATGAGAGGGGGCATGAAAAACTGTTTTTT
TRBD2	TRBV27	few	TRBJ2-7	CASSPGLAGDIEQYF	TGTGCCAGCAGTCCGGGACTAGCGGGAGATATCGAGCAGTACTTC
-	TRBV28	many	TRBJ2-3	CATSKGGSTDTQYF	TGTGCCACCTCGAAAGGGGGAAGCACAGATACGCAGTATTTT
-	TRBV27	-	TRBJ2-3	CASALMDTQYF	TGTGCCAGCGCCCTCATGGATACGCAGTATTTT
-	TRBV27	few	TRBJ1-2	CASRPLVRRDYGYTF	TGTGCCAGCAGACCCTTGGTCAGACGGGACTATGGCTACACCTTC
TRBD1	TRBV12-3/TRBV12-4	-	TRBJ2-3	CASSLGTGGDTQYF	TGTGCCAGCAGTTTAGGGACAGGGGGAGATACGCAGTATTTT
-	TRBV12-3/TRBV12-4	-	TRBJ2-5	CASSWGRETQYF	TGTGCCAGCAGCTGGGGGAGAGAGACCCAGTACTTC
-	TRBV2	many	TRBJ1-5	CASGTVSNQPQHF	TGTGCCAGCGGAACAGTTAGCAATCAGCCCCAGCATTTT
-	TRBV25-1	-	TRBJ2-1	CASRHSGSYNEQFF	TGTGCCAGCCGTCATTCGGGTTCCTACAATGAGCAGTTCTTC
TRBD2	TRBV12-3/TRBV12-4	many	TRBJ2-7	CASSLALAYNEQYF	TGTGCCAGCAGTTTGGCACTAGCGTATAACGAGCAGTACTTC
-	TRBV2	-	TRBJ1-6	CASSSHPGYNSPLHF	TGTGCCAGCAGTTCCCACCCTGGATATAATTCACCCCTCCACTTT
TRBD2	TRBV7-2	many	TRBJ2-1	CASSLVLAANEQFF	TGTGCCAGCAGCTTAGTTCTAGCGGCAAATGAGCAGTTCTTC
TRBD2	TRBV27	few	TRBJ2-3	CASSQHSGSPTTDTQYF	TGTGCCAGCAGTCAGCATAGCGGGAGCCCTACCACAGATACGCAGTATTTT
TRBD2	TRBV7-2	many	TRBJ2-5	CASSLAVGLDMETQYF	TGTGCCAGCAGCTTAGCGGTCGGACTAGATATGGAGACCCAGTACTTC
TRBD1	TRBV27	-	TRBJ2-2	CASSLRQGSSFAGTGELFF	TGTGCCAGCAGCTTAAGACAGGGGAGCTCATTTGCTGGCACCGGGGAGCTGTTTTTT
TRBD1	TRBV27	-	TRBJ2-5	CASSSGTGPETQYF	TGTGCCAGCAGCTCCGGGACAGGGCCAGAGACCCAGTACTTC
-	TRBV4-2	many	TRBJ1-5	CASSQEPTANQPQHF	TGTGCCAGCAGCCAAGAACCAACAGCTAATCAGCCCCAGCATTTT
-	TRBV20-1	many	TRBJ2-1	CSARWGRGGYNEQFF	TGCAGTGCTAGGTGGGGCAGGGGGGGCTACAATGAGCAGTTCTTC
-	TRBV12-3/TRBV12-4	many	TRBJ2-2	CASSLPGTGELFF	TGTGCCAGCAGTTTACCGGGCACCGGGGAGCTGTTTTTT
-	TRBV9	many	TRBJ1-1	CASSAEGFDTEAFF	TGTGCCAGCAGCGCCGAGGGCTTCGACACTGAAGCTTTCTTT
TRBD1	TRBV11-2	many	TRBJ2-5	CASSSLKTGTGGLKTQYF	TGTGCCAGCAGCTCCCTAAAGACCGGGACAGGGGGCTTGAAGACCCAGTACTTC
-	TRBV6-2/TRBV6-3	-	TRBJ1-1	CASRTSENTEAFF	TGTGCCAGCAGGACAAGCGAGAACACTGAAGCTTTCTTT
-	TRBV28	many	TRBJ2-5	CASRGPGSQETQYF	TGTGCCAGCAGGGGACCCGGCTCCCAAGAGACCCAGTACTTC
-	TRBV5-6	-	TRBJ1-2	CASSFPGEWGYTF	TGTGCCAGCAGCTTTCCAGGGGAGTGGGGCTACACCTTC
-	TRBV10-3	-	TRBJ2-1	CASNGGHNEQFF	TGTGCCTCCAACGGCGGACACAATGAGCAGTTCTTC
TRBD2	TRBV2	many	TRBJ2-3	CASSDTSGSWYTSTDTQYF	TGTGCCAGCAGTGATACTAGCGGGAGTTGGTATACTAGCACAGATACGCAGTATTTT